The subject of this entry is one T cell receptor beta chain. This clone was seen more than once but under ten times. Its antigen target is currently unknown. No much larger clone exists at a distance of one base, and base qualities are not known. These data are taken from a study of blood T cell repertoires in COVID-19 (dated by TCRdb to 2019 to 2021). In the study overall: Samples covering the acute and convalescent phases of COVID-19 were provided by collaborators in the United States, Italy and Spain. The material from the prospective study consisted of cDNA or gDNA derived from T cells, B-cell-depleted T cells, or PBMCs. Deeply sampled blood TCRbeta repertoires from subjects exposed to, actively infected with, or recovered from COVID-19 were included in the dataset. The repertoires were released in a freely available public database intended as a resource for research on the immune response to SARS-CoV-2. Samples came from the ongoing ImmuneRACE study (first 160 participants) plus 1,254 subjects from 6 global collaborators. Nearly every sample came with metadata listing a de-identified subject ID, COVID-19 status, age in years and sex. Where available, HLA class I and class II types were obtained from metadata supplied by the sample provider rather than from assay-based typing. What the authors observed across the whole study: The quantity of clinical and demographic metadata differed by source and by participant and was supplied without curation.

Whole blood was collected in K2EDTA tubes by collaborating institutions according to the institutions' own protocols. For TCRbeta analysis, collaborators shipped samples as frozen whole blood, isolated PBMCs, or DNA extracted from either of those sample types. TCRbeta CDR3 regions were amplified from genomic DNA by means of the immunoSEQ Assay, a bias-controlled multiplex PCR. Turning to the authors' computational methods: Nucleated cell counts per sample were estimated from amplification of reference gene primers within the assay. Sequence reads were collapsed and filtered to measure the absolute abundance of every unique TCRbeta CDR3 rearrangement. For each sample, productive Simpson clonality was calculated by taking the square root of Simpson's diversity index across productive rearrangements. Held by TCRdb, this immuneACCESS table contains in-frame sequences only and omits some clones. Under half of the omission traces to an unresolved V gene where checked; the cause of the rest is unknown. V, J and clone size were drawn from that table, and D and trimming were deduced from the DNA. This sample comprises about 77,000 clones, approximately 80% of them detected only once. In total, the top ten clones hold roughly 4.8% of the sample.

The clonotype comes from a woman between 65 and 79 years old with acute or convalescent COVID-19. Input material: peripheral blood.

Here is the DNA: TGTGCCAGCAGACGCGGACAGGGAGACGGCTACACCTTC. It codes for CASRRGQGDGYTF. The chain links TRBV3-1 (or the pseudogene TRBV3-2) with TRBJ1-2, with 8 central nucleotides matching TRBD1. The CDR3 spans 13 residues, from the cysteine through the phenylalanine. Just CDR3 DNA is preserved here, 39 bases in frame from base 1. Trimmed from V: 6 bases; trimmed from J: 8 bases; junction bases lacking a gene match: 8. From the germline V gene (reference sequence), CDR1 is LGHDT and CDR2 is YNNKEL.